The 17 T cell receptor beta chains reported below all come from one sample, sequenced in a study of CD8+CD57+ T cells in acquired aplastic anemia. Genomic DNA was employed as the template in profiling TCR beta VDJ and CDR3. TCRdb itself ran the reads through MiXCR, one entry per CDR3 protein. Of 350,000 to 450,000 distinct CDR3 sequences in the sample, under 80% are singletons; the top ten hold 3% to 4.5%. The specimen was sorted CD4+, CD8+, or CD8+CD57+ T cells (not recorded which) from PBMCs. The receptors were gathered from a human donor in good health, serving as a control.

The V call is TRBV25-1, the J call TRBJ2-3; TRBD2 is a possible D gene (5 bases). V was shortened by 10 bases and J by 0 bases, with 14 bases between the two germline ends. This CDR3 has 14 residues. Germline V lookup: CDR1 MGHDK, CDR2 SYGVNS. The CDR3 DNA sequence: TGTGCCACCCGGTCGCCGGGAAGCACAGATACGCAGTATTTT. It specifies CATRSPGSTDTQYF.

This clonotype showed up many times. The chain combines TRBV11-2 with TRBJ1-4, with D possibly being TRBD1 (5 bases). CDR1 and CDR2 from the germline V gene are SGHAT and FQNNGV. CDR3 length: 14 residues. Trimming pared 5 bases from V and 6 bases from J, leaving 13 bases between. CDR3 DNA: TGTGCCAGCAGCCTGAGGGGAGTTGATGAAAAACTGTTTTTT. This sequence encodes CASSLRGVDEKLFF.

Concerning this clonotype itself: The conserved phenylalanine or tryptophan normally closing the CDR3 is absent here, so this likely arose from a read error. CDR3 sequence (DNA): TGTGCCAGTAGTCTCACTGATTCACCCCTCCACGTG. Translation gives CASSLTDSPLHV. The J gene is TRBJ1-6, the V gene TRBV19, with D hard to call. This CDR3 has 12 amino acids. Trimming shortened V by 5 bases and J by 8 bases, and 7 bases separated the two germline ends. CDR1 is LNHDA, CDR2 SQIVND, per germline (reference sequence).

This clonotype was observed at least ten times. This sequence joins TRBV7-3 and TRBJ2-5, with TRBD1 identical over 8 bases. The CDR3 consists of 15 residues. J lost 3 bases, V lost 4 bases, and 7 bases had no gene match. Germline loops: CDR1 SGHTA, CDR2 FQGTGA. The CDR3 sequence is CASSSPADREETQYF. As DNA, the CDR3 is TGTGCCAGCAGCTCGCCCGCGGACAGGGAAGAGACCCAGTACTTC.

Concerning this clonotype itself: One junction end does not reproduce the germline sequence, and a read error may be involved. The J gene is TRBJ2-6, the V gene TRBV9; perhaps D is TRBD1 or TRBD2 (5 bases each). The CDR3 has 14 amino acids. CDR1 is SGDLS and CDR2 is YYNGEE in the germline V gene. CDR3 sequence (DNA): TGTACCAGCAGCGTAGGGACCGGGGCCAACGTCCTGACTTTC. This codes for CTSSVGTGANVLTF.

This clonotype was seen ten or more times. This chain joins TRBV6-1 and TRBJ2-7; D is undetermined. This CDR3 has 13 amino acids. CDR1 and CDR2 from the germline V gene are MNHNS and SASEGT. Trimming pared 1 base from V and 3 bases from J, leaving 7 bases between. Here the CDR3 reads CASSEGLHYEQYF. The DNA for the CDR3 is TGTGCCAGCAGTGAAGGGCTGCACTACGAGCAGTACTTC.

V usage is TRBV20-1 and J usage is TRBJ1-2, with D possibly being TRBD1 (6 bases). CDR1 is DFQATT, CDR2 SNEGSKA, per germline (reference sequence). Trimming took 4 bases from V and 4 from J, leaving 16 bases between them. The CDR3 is made up of 14 amino acids. In DNA, the CDR3 is TGCAGTGCTATCTCTGACAGGTCGATCTATGGCTACACCTTC. This encodes CSAISDRSIYGYTF.

V is TRBV5-1 and J is TRBJ2-7; TRBD2 matches at 12 bases. Germline-derived CDR1 and CDR2 are SGHRS and YFSETQ. The CDR3 runs 14 residues. The junction had 3 bases not matched to a gene; V was cut back by 2 bases and J by 6 bases. CDR3 in amino acids: CASSFTSGGPEQYF. CDR3 in DNA: TGCGCCAGCAGCTTTACTAGCGGGGGGCCCGAGCAGTACTTC. The complete variable domain, with remaining parts taken from reference TRBV5-1 and TRBJ2-7, reads KAGVTQTPRYLIKTRGQQVTLSCSPISGHRSVSWYQQTPGQGLQFLFEYFSETQRNKGNFPGRFSGRQFSNSRSEMNVSTLELGDSALYLCASSFTSGGPEQYFGPGTRLTVT.

Of note for this clonotype: A much larger clone lies a single base off, so this may be a read error. The rearrangement uses TRBV6-2 or TRBV6-3 and TRBJ2-7, with 7 bases identical to TRBD2. The V gene's germline CDR1 is MNHEY and CDR2 SVGEGT. The V and J ends lost 2 bases and 7 bases, in that order; junction bases with no gene match: 8. The CDR3 is 14 amino acids. As DNA, the CDR3 is TGTGCCAGCAGTTACAGCGACGGGGGGAAAGAGCAGTACTTC. As protein: CASSYSDGGKEQYF.

About this clonotype: The conserved phenylalanine or tryptophan normally closing the CDR3 is absent here, so this likely arose from a read error. The DNA is omitted, as the CDR3 cannot be located on it reliably, and the CDR3 follows TCRdb's listing. CDR3 amino acids: CASSPGGHEQYFG. V and J are TRBV7-7 and TRBJ2-1; the table names TRBD1, a call not compared with the DNA. The CDR3 is made up of 13 amino acids, end residues included. Germline values: CDR1 SSHAT, CDR2 FNYEAQ (reference sequence).

The chain links TRBV20-1 to TRBJ2-3; D unclear. The germline V gene encodes CDR1 DFQATT and CDR2 SNEGSKA (reference sequence). The CDR3 has 17 residues. The V end lost 3 bases, the J end lost 3 bases, and 22 bases lay between the germline ends. The DNA of the CDR3 is TGCAGTGCTAGGAGCCCCTGGACCGCTACCACGACAGATACGCAGTATTTT. This codes for CSARSPWTATTTDTQYF.

The chain joins TRBV2 to TRBJ2-5; 8 bases align to TRBD1. The CDR3 is 13 residues long. The V segment lost 5 bases and the J segment 4 bases; nucleotides outside the gene matches: 3. CDR1 SNHLY and CDR2 FYNNEI come from the germline V gene. The CDR3 reads CASSNGQGETQYF. The CDR3 DNA reads TGTGCCAGCAGTAATGGACAGGGAGAGACCCAGTACTTC.

V usage is TRBV2 and J usage is TRBJ1-2, with D unresolved. The germline V gene has CDR1 SNHLY and CDR2 FYNNEI. Trimming pared 4 bases from V and 4 bases from J, leaving 13 bases between. The CDR3 loop spans 14 amino acids. The CDR3 is CASSVMLAVYGYTF. The CDR3 nucleotides are TGTGCCAGCAGTGTGATGCTTGCGGTCTATGGCTACACCTTC.

The chain couples TRBV7-8 to TRBJ1-1; TRBD1 matches 7 bases. Germline CDR1 is SGHVS and CDR2 is FQNEAQ. CDR3 size: 14 residues. The ends lost 10 bases at V and 3 bases at J; junction bases unmatched: 11. This chain's CDR3 is CATGWGQLDTEAFF. In DNA, the CDR3 is TGTGCCACCGGGTGGGGACAGCTGGACACTGAAGCTTTCTTT.

This chain joins TRBV7-2 and TRBJ2-7, with D perhaps given as TRBD1 or TRBD2 (5 bases each). Germline V CDR1 and CDR2: SGHTA, FQGNSA. Trimming removed 6 bases at V and 6 bases at J, with 18 bases between. The CDR3 runs 14 residues. The CDR3, as DNA: TGTGCCAGCAGTGGCGCGGCGGCAGGGACCGAGCAGTACTTC. This encodes CASSGAAAGTEQYF.

This clonotype was seen only once. The DNA is left out, because the CDR3 cannot be placed on it with certainty; the CDR3 is given as TCRdb lists it. The chain links TRBV7-6 to TRBJ2-5. Germline CDR1 SGHVS, CDR2 FNYEAQ. The CDR3 comprises 14 residues, both ends counted. The CDR3: CASSPHGIEQYFGF.

V usage is TRBV15 and J usage is TRBJ2-2; possible D gene TRBD2, 5 bases. Germline CDR1 and CDR2: LNHNV and YYDKDF (reference sequence). The CDR3 is 15 amino acids. V lost 5 bases and J 14 bases, leaving 24 bases between the germline ends. CDR3 amino acids: CATSPRTWLTGKLFF. DNA of the CDR3: TGTGCCACCAGCCCCCGGACGTGGCTCACCGGGAAACTGTTTTTT.